The clone carrying this TCR beta chain was seen at least ten times. The sample comes from a study of response to subunit inactivated influenza vaccine. The CDR3 consists of 12 residues. MiXCR, run by TCRdb on the RT-PCR reads, gives a single entry per CDR3 protein. In the table there are about 700,000 distinct CDR3 sequences, about 15% of which are singletons. The chain couples TRBV12-3 or TRBV12-4 to TRBJ1-1; the match to TRBD1 covers 10 bases. This clonotype originated in a man over 45 who received an inactivated influenza vaccine. This specimen consisted of PBMCs from blood, obtained 14 days before vaccination. The CDR3 sequence is CAVGQGVSEAFF. In DNA form, the CDR3 reads TGTGCTGTAGGACAGGGGGTTTCTGAAGCTTTCTTT.